This paragraph covers one TCR beta chain sequence. CDR3 length equals 12 residues. CDR1 is SQVTM, CDR2 ANQGSEA, per germline. Trimming took off 4 bases at V and 6 bases at J, with 11 bases between the two ends. In the PCR, 60 Vbeta and 13 Jbeta primers were used. Measured with immunoSEQ multiplex PCR; TCRdb has only the in-frame clones, and not every one. Here the sample spans about 160,000 clones, around 88% being singletons. This record comes from a study of cytomegalovirus exposure and HLA in healthy donors. This sequence was found in a woman younger than 45 in good health and CMV-seronegative. Material: PBMCs. The V call is TRBV29-1, the J call TRBJ2-3; the D gene is possibly TRBD2 (6 bases). CDR3 residues: CSVGQAGDTQYF. The CDR3 DNA follows: TGCAGCGTTGGCCAGGCGGGGGATACGCAGTATTTT.